The rows below give T cell receptor beta chains drawn from one sample of a study of cytomegalovirus exposure and HLA in healthy donors. The table came from immunoSEQ multiplex PCR; TCRdb's copy has only in-frame clones and leaves some out. Of 190,000 or so clones listed, 70% to 80% are singletons. Input material: PBMCs. The receptors originated from a male donor in good health and CMV-seropositive. Both conserved end residues are part of each CDR3. D genes are given only for firm matches. Not every row has a clone size; where given, it reads once, few, many or a size class.

size	J	D	V	CDR3	DNA
-	TRBJ2-3	TRBD2	TRBV7-3	CASSLPASGDSTDTQYF	TGTGCCAGCAGCTTACCTGCTAGCGGGGATAGCACAGATACGCAGTATTTT
-	TRBJ1-2	TRBD1	TRBV5-1	CASSYDRAYGYTF	TGCGCCAGCAGCTACGACAGGGCATATGGCTACACCTTC
-	TRBJ2-6	-	TRBV27	CASSFSSGANVLTF	TGTGCCAGCAGTTTCAGCTCTGGGGCCAACGTCCTGACTTTC
-	TRBJ1-4	-	TRBV27	CASSSTYRPTNEKLFF	TGTGCCAGCAGTTCTACCTACAGGCCAACTAATGAAAAACTGTTTTTT
-	TRBJ1-6	TRBD1	TRBV18	CASSTGQARISPLHF	TGTGCCAGCTCGACTGGACAGGCCAGAATTTCACCCCTCCACTTT
-	TRBJ1-2	-	TRBV5-4	CASSSSRVNYNYGYTF	TGTGCCAGCAGCTCGTCCAGGGTAAACTACAACTATGGCTACACCTTC
few	TRBJ1-1	TRBD1	TRBV10-3	CASGRGQGRLNTEAFF	TGTGCCTCGGGGAGGGGACAGGGACGATTGAACACTGAAGCTTTCTTT
-	TRBJ1-1	-	TRBV10-3	CAINQQGLNTEAFF	TGTGCCATCAACCAACAGGGCCTGAACACTGAAGCTTTCTTT
-	TRBJ1-2	-	TRBV5-4	CASSLVGAYGYTF	TGTGCCAGCAGCTTGGTTGGAGCCTATGGCTACACCTTC
-	TRBJ2-1	-	TRBV28	CASGFGGVSYNEQFF	TGTGCCAGCGGGTTTGGAGGGGTCTCCTACAATGAGCAGTTCTTC
once	TRBJ2-7	TRBD1	TRBV15	CATSRAKQGVYEQYF	TGTGCCACCAGCAGAGCGAAGCAGGGGGTTTACGAGCAGTACTTC
-	TRBJ2-5	-	TRBV28	CASSLGGAGPQYF	TGTGCCAGCAGTTTAGGCGGGGCTGGGCCCCAGTACTTC
-	TRBJ2-1	TRBD2	TRBV7-2	CASSFFSGGVNEQFF	TGTGCCAGCAGCTTTTTTAGCGGGGGAGTCAATGAGCAGTTCTTC
-	TRBJ2-6	-	TRBV6-1	CASSAGGGSPGANVLTF	TGTGCCAGCAGTGCGGGTGGGGGGTCCCCCGGGGCCAACGTCCTGACTTTC
-	TRBJ2-1	TRBD2	TRBV2	CASRGSSGSYNEQFF	TGTGCCAGCAGGGGAAGTAGCGGGTCCTACAATGAGCAGTTCTTC
-	TRBJ2-2	-	TRBV10-3	CAISEAVGDTGELFF	TGTGCCATCAGTGAGGCGGTAGGGGACACCGGGGAGCTGTTTTTT
-	TRBJ1-2	TRBD1	TRBV6-5	CASSYRGDREYGYTF	TGTGCCAGCAGTTATCGGGGGGACAGGGAATATGGCTACACCTTC
few	TRBJ2-7	-	TRBV20-1	CSGVGGYEQYF	TGCAGTGGTGTCGGAGGCTACGAGCAGTACTTC
-	TRBJ2-1	-	TRBV11-2	CASSLDRGRYNEQFF	TGTGCCAGCAGCTTAGATCGTGGCCGCTACAATGAGCAGTTCTTC
once	TRBJ2-4	-	TRBV7-9	CASLMVTENIQYF	TGTGCCAGCTTGATGGTAACGGAAAACATTCAGTACTTC
-	TRBJ2-1	TRBD2	TRBV4-1	CASSQPTSGGPNEQFF	TGCGCCAGCAGCCAGCCGACTAGCGGGGGGCCTAATGAGCAGTTCTTC
few	TRBJ1-2	TRBD1	TRBV7-2	CASSIGTGVNYGYTF	TGTGCCAGCAGCATCGGGACAGGCGTTAACTATGGCTACACCTTC
-	TRBJ1-3	TRBD1	TRBV9	CASSSRGGQANSGNTIYF	TGTGCCAGCAGCTCCCGGGGCGGACAGGCCAACTCTGGAAACACCATATATTTT
-	TRBJ1-1	-	TRBV10-3	CAISELNIRAFF	TGTGCCATCAGTGAGTTGAACATCCGAGCTTTCTTT
once	TRBJ1-1	-	TRBV25-1	CASTPRESTEAFF	TGTGCCAGCACCCCCCGAGAGTCGACTGAAGCTTTCTTT
few	TRBJ2-7	TRBD1	TRBV4-3	CASSRGTGVWEQYF	TGCGCCAGCAGCCGAGGGACAGGGGTTTGGGAGCAGTACTTC
-	TRBJ2-7	-	TRBV4-3	CASSQETGYEQYF	TGCGCCAGCAGCCAAGAGACAGGTTACGAGCAGTACTTC
-	TRBJ1-3	-	TRBV5-6	CASSPGRVGNTIYF	TGTGCCAGCAGCCCGGGCAGGGTTGGAAACACCATATATTTT
-	TRBJ2-7	TRBD1	TRBV18	CASSPGQGNEQYF	TGTGCCAGCTCACCGGGACAGGGTAACGAGCAGTACTTC
-	TRBJ2-5	TRBD2	TRBV7-2	CATTRGGAGEGTQYF	TGTGCCACCACCAGGGGAGGAGCGGGGGAAGGGACCCAGTACTTC
-	TRBJ1-1	-	TRBV7-3	CASSLIRGREAFF	TGTGCCAGCAGCTTAATCCGAGGCAGAGAAGCTTTCTTT
-	TRBJ2-7	-	TRBV27	CASSFAQVVNEQYF	TGTGCCAGCAGTTTCGCACAGGTAGTCAACGAGCAGTACTTC
-	TRBJ2-2	TRBD2	TRBV19	CASSSGRLIGELFF	TGTGCCAGTAGTAGCGGGAGGTTAATCGGGGAGCTGTTTTTT
-	TRBJ2-1	-	TRBV9	CASSAPGRSDEQFF	TGTGCCAGCAGCGCTCCAGGGAGGTCGGATGAGCAGTTCTTC
once	TRBJ2-7	-	TRBV27	CASSLVGQGTYEQYF	TGTGCCAGCAGTTTGGTCGGGCAGGGAACCTACGAGCAGTACTTC
-	TRBJ2-1	TRBD2	TRBV11-3	CASSRNTGLGAYNEQFF	TGTGCCAGCAGCCGAAATACGGGACTAGGTGCCTACAATGAGCAGTTCTTC
-	TRBJ2-1	TRBD2	TRBV4-2	CVSSQVNLAGGALDEQFF	TGTGTCAGCAGCCAAGTTAACCTAGCGGGAGGGGCCCTGGATGAGCAGTTCTTC
-	TRBJ2-1	TRBD1	TRBV29-1	CSVEGQGIYSEQFF	TGCAGCGTTGAAGGACAGGGGATCTACAGTGAGCAGTTCTTC
-	TRBJ2-1	-	TRBV11-3	CASSLRTHEQFF	TGTGCCAGCAGCCTAAGGACTCATGAGCAGTTCTTC
-	TRBJ1-1	-	TRBV10-3	CAISDPDRNTEAFF	TGTGCCATCAGTGACCCGGACAGGAACACTGAAGCTTTCTTT
-	TRBJ2-6	-	TRBV10-3	CAISEVWGRGSPGANVLTF	TGTGCCATCAGTGAGGTTTGGGGCAGGGGATCTCCCGGGGCCAACGTCCTGACTTTC
-	TRBJ2-7	TRBD1	TRBV18	CASSRNPGQGSSYEQYF	TGTGCCAGCTCACGAAATCCGGGACAGGGGAGCTCCTACGAGCAGTACTTC
-	TRBJ2-7	TRBD1	TRBV15	CATSQTGISEQYF	TGTGCCACCAGCCAGACAGGGATCAGCGAGCAGTACTTC
-	TRBJ2-2	TRBD1	TRBV15	CATSRTNRGNTGELFF	TGTGCCACCAGCAGAACTAACAGGGGTAACACCGGGGAGCTGTTTTTT
-	TRBJ2-2	-	TRBV2	CASSEGGVRNTGELFF	TGTGCCAGCAGTGAAGGCGGGGTGAGGAACACCGGGGAGCTGTTTTTT
-	TRBJ1-5	-	TRBV4-3	CASSQDFPQAYQPQHF	TGCGCCAGCAGCCAAGATTTCCCACAGGCCTATCAGCCCCAGCATTTT
-	TRBJ2-1	-	TRBV15	CATSTERQQGLQFF	TGTGCCACCAGCACCGAGCGCCAACAGGGTTTGCAGTTCTTC
-	TRBJ2-1	TRBD2	TRBV13	CASSYTSGSRYEQFF	TGTGCCAGCAGCTACACTAGCGGGAGCAGGTATGAGCAGTTCTTC
few	TRBJ1-1	-	TRBV21-1	CASSKARPGPRKNTEAFF	TGTGCCAGCAGCAAAGCCCGCCCCGGTCCCCGAAAGAACACTGAAGCTTTCTTT
-	TRBJ1-5	-	TRBV30	CAWSADRGQPQHF	TGTGCCTGGAGTGCGGATAGGGGACAGCCCCAGCATTTT
-	TRBJ1-1	-	TRBV18	CASSPPLNNPRAGINTEAFF	TGTGCCAGCTCACCACCTTTAAACAACCCCCGGGCGGGGATTAACACTGAAGCTTTCTTT